The 17 T cell receptor beta chains below all came from one sample that was sequenced in a study of T cell repertoires in aging, cancer and after chemotherapy. Rearranged V-D-J TRB sequences were amplified with a mixed TRB-A/B primer pool. TCRdb reprocessed the multiplex PCR reads with MiXCR, giving one entry per CDR3 protein. This table holds 3,700 or so distinct CDR3 sequences, around 30% found once. The template was genomic DNA from peripheral blood, not RNA. Material for sequencing was blood. Every receptor here comes from a human donor with a solid tumor.

V gene TRBV6-5 combines with J gene TRBJ1-2, with D possibly being TRBD1 (6 bases). The CDR3 has 13 amino acids. Trimming pared 7 bases from V and 11 bases from J, leaving 20 bases between. Germline V gene lookup returns CDR1 MNHEY and CDR2 SVGAGI. In nucleotides, the CDR3 is TGTGCCAGCACCCGTCGGCAGGGGACGGGGTACACCTTC. This encodes CASTRRQGTGYTF.

In its sample, this clonotype is medium-sized (0.01 to 0.1%). V is TRBV19 and J is TRBJ1-5; maybe TRBD1 (6 bases). Germline CDR1 is LNHDA and CDR2 is SQIVND (reference sequence). Trimming left V 6 bases short and J 0 bases short, with 18 bases between. This CDR3 has 17 residues. CDR3 amino acids: CASRAAGGTYSNQPQHF. Here the CDR3 DNA reads TGTGCCAGTAGGGCCGCGGGGGGGACATATAGCAATCAGCCCCAGCATTTT. The full variable domain, its missing parts supplied by reference TRBV19 and TRBJ1-5, is DGGITQSPKYLFRKEGQNVTLSCEQNLNHDAMYWYRQDPGQGLRLIYYSQIVNDFQKGDIAEGYSVSREKKESFPLTVTSAQKNPTAFYLCASRAAGGTYSNQPQHFGDGTRLSIL.

This clonotype was counted a single time. The CDR3 DNA sequence: TGTGCCAGCTCGGGACAGGCCACAGATACGCAGTATTTT. It codes for CASSGQATDTQYF. V usage is TRBV28 and J usage is TRBJ2-3, with 8 bases aligning to TRBD1. Germline V gene lookup returns CDR1 MDHEN and CDR2 SYDVKM. V lost 8 bases to trimming and J lost 2 bases; unmatched junction nucleotides: 3. The CDR3 sequence is 13 residues long.

By sample share, this clonotype is large. The CDR3 loop reads CASTQYTGELFF. The CDR3 DNA reads TGTGCCAGTACTCAGTACACCGGGGAGCTGTTTTTT. J is TRBJ2-2 and V is TRBV19; D not certain. Trimming cost V 7 bases and J 3 bases, with 6 bases left between them. Looked up from germline, CDR1 is LNHDA and CDR2 is SQIVND (reference sequence). The CDR3 covers 12 residues.

V usage is TRBV5-1 and J usage is TRBJ2-1; the match to TRBD1 covers 7 bases. Germline V gene lookup returns CDR1 SGHRS and CDR2 YFSETQ. V lost 4 bases, J lost 16 bases, and 8 bases stayed unmatched. The CDR3 spans 11 residues. CDR3 DNA sequence: TGCGCCAGCAGCGACGACAGGGTGGGCTTCTTC. Amino acids: CASSDDRVGFF. Using reference TRBV5-1 and TRBJ2-1 for the parts outside the CDR3, the full variable domain is KAGVTQTPRYLIKTRGQQVTLSCSPISGHRSVSWYQQTPGQGLQFLFEYFSETQRNKGNFPGRFSGRQFSNSRSEMNVSTLELGDSALYLCASSDDRVGFFGPGTRLTVL.

Worth noting for this clonotype: One end of the junction is discordant with germline, which a read error may explain. This rearrangement joins TRBV19 to TRBJ2-6; 8 bases align to TRBD1. CDR1 is LNHDA and CDR2 is SQIVND in the germline V gene (reference sequence). This CDR3 spans 12 amino acids. The CDR3 DNA follows: TGTGCCAGTAGGACAGGGGCAAACGTCCTGACTTTC. The encoded protein is CASRTGANVLTF.

The V and J genes are TRBV5-4 and TRBJ1-5; TRBD1 matches at 11 bases. The germline gives CDR1 SGHNT, CDR2 YYREEE (reference sequence). This CDR3 has 13 amino acids. V shed 3 bases, J shed 9 bases, and the junction held 2 bases outside the gene matches. CDR3 DNA sequence: TGTGCCAGCAGCTGGGACAGGGGGACGCCCCAGCATTTT. Protein product: CASSWDRGTPQHF.

By proportion, this clonotype is medium-sized. The chain joins TRBV19 to TRBJ1-4; TRBD1 aligns across 7 bases. V lost 4 bases and J lost 7; bases outside the gene matches: 9. The CDR3 length is 15 residues. Germline CDR1 reads LNHDA; CDR2 reads SQIVND (reference sequence). As DNA, the CDR3 is TGTGCCAGTAGTAACTACAGGGGCTACATTGAAAAACTGTTTTTT. Translation gives CASSNYRGYIEKLFF.

The CDR3 DNA sequence: TGTGCCAGTAGGAAGACTGCGCGGGGGGCCGGTGAGCAGTTCTTC. Its translation: CASRKTARGAGEQFF. The genes are TRBV19 and TRBJ2-1; TRBD2 agrees at 8 bases. V dropped 6 bases and J dropped 9; count of bases not matched to a gene: 13. Germline values: CDR1 LNHDA, CDR2 SQIVND (reference sequence). There are 15 residues in the CDR3.

This clonotype was observed a few times. J is TRBJ2-1 and V is TRBV5-8; D remains ambiguous. The CDR3 spans 11 residues. CDR1 is SGHTS, CDR2 YDEGEE, per germline. Trimming removed 5 bases from V and 3 bases from J, with 3 bases in between. The CDR3: CASRDYNEQFF. The CDR3 DNA is TGTGCCAGCAGGGACTACAATGAGCAGTTCTTC.

By its share, this clonotype is medium-sized. The chain combines TRBV29-1 with TRBJ1-4, with 7 bases matching TRBD1. Germline-derived CDR1 and CDR2 are SQVTM and ANQGSEA. V shed 3 bases, J shed 3 bases, and the junction held 10 bases outside the gene matches. The CDR3 runs 16 residues. The CDR3 loop reads CSVDGYETGPNEKLFF. In nucleotides, the CDR3 is TGCAGCGTTGATGGCTATGAGACAGGGCCTAATGAAAAACTGTTTTTT.

The J gene is TRBJ2-5, the V gene TRBV6-2 or TRBV6-3; D is unresolved. The germline gives CDR1 MNHEY, CDR2 SVGEGT. The CDR3 loop spans 12 amino acids. V lost 2 bases to trimming and J lost 3 bases, with 4 bases between them. Here the CDR3 reads CASSYAEETQYF. The CDR3 DNA is TGTGCCAGCAGTTACGCGGAAGAGACCCAGTACTTC.

The rearrangement links TRBV19 to TRBJ2-1, with TRBD2 identical over 10 bases. Germline values: CDR1 LNHDA, CDR2 SQIVND (reference sequence). The CDR3 has 19 amino acids. The V gene end was trimmed by 2 bases and the J gene end by 2 bases; junction bases not matched to a gene: 12. The CDR3: CASSIQRGGRGKTYNEQFF. In DNA form, the CDR3 reads TGTGCCAGTAGTATACAGCGGGGGGGCCGAGGTAAGACCTACAATGAGCAGTTCTTC.

This clonotype was detected once. At one of its ends the junction is not consistent with the germline gene, which may arise from a read error. In DNA, the CDR3 is TGCGCCAGCAGTGAGTCCGGGGGCATTAATGAAAAACTGTTTTTT. Translating gives CASSESGGINEKLFF. The genes are TRBV27 and TRBJ1-4; D perhaps matches TRBD1 (6 bases). Germline CDR1 and CDR2: MNHEY and SMNVEV (reference sequence). The CDR3 totals 15 residues.

This rearrangement joins TRBV6-4 to TRBJ2-1, with 7 nucleotides matching TRBD1. J lost 10 bases, V lost 8 bases, and 8 bases had no gene match. The germline V gene encodes CDR1 MRHNA and CDR2 SNTAGT. The CDR3 covers 12 residues. The CDR3 is CASARQGGEQFF. The CDR3 nucleotides are TGTGCCAGCGCAAGACAGGGCGGGGAGCAGTTCTTC.

This chain connects TRBV13 to TRBJ2-7; a weak D match, TRBD2 (6 bases). Trimming stripped 5 bases from V and 2 bases from J, with 19 bases between. The CDR3 has 16 amino acids. Per the germline V gene, CDR1 is PRHDT and CDR2 is FYEKMQ (reference sequence). The CDR3 loop is CASSRGYGGSPYEQYF. The CDR3 coding sequence is TGTGCCAGCAGCCGGGGTTACGGGGGTTCCCCCTACGAGCAGTACTTC.

The chain links TRBV19 to TRBJ2-7; TRBD2 aligns across 12 bases. CDR3 length: 15 amino acids. Trimming cost V 1 base and J 2 bases; bases outside gene matches: 0. Germline assignment: CDR1 LNHDA and CDR2 SQIVND (reference sequence). The CDR3 DNA follows: TGTGCCAGTAGTATAGGACTAGCGGGGGCCTACGAGCAGTACTTC. Translated: CASSIGLAGAYEQYF.